Following are 16 T cell receptor beta chains from one sample sequenced in a study of T cell changes during pregnancy in multiple sclerosis. The data were produced by immunoSEQ multiplex PCR, yet TCRdb's version contains in-frame clones alone and is incomplete. The sample has approximately 100,000 clones; about nine tenths are singletons. Sequencing used peripheral blood, obtained after pregnancy. The receptors shown here come from a female donor with multiple sclerosis, enrolled in a pregnancy study.

The rearrangement uses TRBV7-6 and TRBJ2-2; TRBD1 might be the D (6 bases). Trimming stripped 1 base from V and 2 bases from J, with 8 bases between. The CDR3 totals 15 residues. CDR1 SGHVS and CDR2 FNYEAQ come from the germline V gene. The CDR3 here is CASSLEGGNTGELFF. DNA for the CDR3: TGTGCCAGCAGCTTAGAAGGGGGAAACACCGGGGAGCTGTTTTTT.

The chain is built from TRBV19 and TRBJ1-2; TRBD1 agrees at 7 bases. Germline assignment: CDR1 LNHDA and CDR2 SQIVND (reference sequence). V lost 3 bases to trimming and J lost 4 bases; unmatched junction nucleotides: 11. This CDR3 has 16 residues. In DNA form, the CDR3 reads TGTGCCAGTAGTATTCATGGGGACAGCAATTCCTATGGCTACACCTTC. As protein: CASSIHGDSNSYGYTF.

This chain connects TRBV9 to TRBJ2-2; D may be TRBD2 (6 bases). Germline loops: CDR1 SGDLS, CDR2 YYNGEE. Trimming removed 4 bases at V and 1 base at J, with 14 bases between. CDR3 length equals 16 residues. The chain's CDR3 is CASSPTGTVNTGELFF. CDR3 in DNA: TGTGCCAGCAGCCCAACCGGGACTGTGAACACCGGGGAGCTGTTTTTT.

The rearrangement uses TRBV15 and TRBJ1-5; 7 bases line up with TRBD1. V lost 0 bases and J lost 7; bases outside the gene matches: 6. Germline V gene lookup returns CDR1 LNHNV and CDR2 YYDKDF (reference sequence). This CDR3 has 15 residues. The CDR3 nucleotides read TGTGCCACCAGCAGAGATAGGGGGCTAGGACAGCCCCAGCATTTT. Amino acid sequence: CATSRDRGLGQPQHF.

This clone was seen a single time. This rearrangement joins TRBV7-9 to TRBJ1-1; TRBD1 matches at 7 bases. The CDR3 is made up of 18 amino acids. Germline V gene sequence: CDR1 SEHNR, CDR2 FQNEAQ (reference sequence). The V segment lost 2 bases and the J segment 0 bases; nucleotides outside the gene matches: 12. The CDR3 sequence is CASSLKNRGEFLNTEAFF. The CDR3 DNA sequence: TGTGCCAGCAGCTTAAAGAACAGGGGCGAATTTTTGAACACTGAAGCTTTCTTT.

The genes are TRBV30 and TRBJ1-5; the D gene is possibly TRBD1 (5 bases). The CDR3 is 19 amino acids. CDR1 is GTSNPN and CDR2 is SVGIG in the germline V gene (reference sequence). V was clipped by 0 bases and J by 3 bases, with 24 bases between them. This CDR3 reads CAWSVPQPGSLISNQPQHF. CDR3 bases: TGTGCCTGGAGTGTACCCCAACCAGGGTCTCTAATATCCAATCAGCCCCAGCATTTT.

J is TRBJ2-4 and V is TRBV15, with TRBD2 matching 13 bases. Germline assignment: CDR1 LNHNV and CDR2 YYDKDF (reference sequence). J lost 0 bases, V lost 1 base, and 9 bases had no gene match. This CDR3 has 20 amino acids. The CDR3 is CATSRGYGTSGVLAKNIQYF. DNA for the CDR3: TGTGCCACCAGCAGAGGTTACGGGACTAGCGGGGTCTTAGCCAAAAACATTCAGTACTTC.

This CDR3 reads CATSRKNAGVSYNEQFF. CDR3 sequence (DNA): TGTGCCACCAGCAGAAAGAACGCGGGGGTTTCCTACAATGAGCAGTTCTTC. The chain uses TRBV15 and TRBJ2-1; 7 nucleotides line up with TRBD2. This CDR3 is built from 17 residues. Germline V gene data show CDR1 as LNHNV and CDR2 as YYDKDF (reference sequence). Trimming removed 2 bases from V and 1 base from J; junction bases left unmatched: 8. Full variable domain (outside the CDR3, taken from reference TRBV15 and TRBJ2-1): DAMVIQNPRYQVTQFGKPVTLSCSQTLNHNVMYWYQQKSSQAPKLLFHYYDKDFNNEADTPDNFQSRRPNTSFCFLDIRSPGLGDTAMYLCATSRKNAGVSYNEQFFGPGTRLTVL.

The rearrangement uses TRBV15 and TRBJ1-4, with D perhaps TRBD1 (5 bases). Germline V gene lookup returns CDR1 LNHNV and CDR2 YYDKDF (reference sequence). The CDR3 is 16 amino acids. Trimming took 1 base from V and 7 from J, leaving 16 bases between them. The CDR3 sequence is CATSRGPVGVGEKLFF. CDR3 nucleotide sequence: TGTGCCACCAGCAGAGGCCCCGTAGGGGTGGGTGAAAAACTGTTTTTT.

The chain has TRBV4-1 and TRBJ1-5; maybe TRBD1 (5 bases). Between the trimmed V and J ends, which lost 0 bases and 7 bases, there was a span of 13 bases. Germline V gene data show CDR1 as MGHRA and CDR2 as YSYEKL. The CDR3 spans 15 residues. The CDR3 sequence is CASSQEFGGWQPQHF. CDR3 in DNA: TGCGCCAGCAGCCAAGAATTTGGGGGGTGGCAGCCCCAGCATTTT.

CDR3 nucleotide sequence: TGTGCCAGCTCACCTGGAAGCGGGAGGGCCGAGGCCGGGGAGCTGTTTTTT. This sequence encodes CASSPGSGRAEAGELFF. The V gene is TRBV18, the J gene TRBJ2-2; 10 bases are a match to TRBD2. Germline V gene sequence: CDR1 KGHSH, CDR2 LQKENI. The CDR3 is 17 residues long. V dropped 3 bases and J dropped 6; count of bases not matched to a gene: 10.

The V gene is TRBV6-6, the J gene TRBJ1-1; tentatively, D is TRBD1 (5 bases). Per germline, CDR1 MNHNY and CDR2 SVGAGI (reference sequence). V was cut by 7 bases and J by 7 bases, with 10 bases left in between. The CDR3 covers 11 residues. CDR3 protein: CASTRTGEAFF. CDR3 nucleotides: TGTGCCAGCACTCGTACAGGTGAAGCTTTCTTT.

The rearrangement uses TRBV27 and TRBJ2-7; 7 bases map to TRBD1. Germline assignment: CDR1 MNHEY and CDR2 SMNVEV (reference sequence). Trimming removed 7 bases from V and 6 bases from J; junction bases left unmatched: 12. The CDR3 covers 14 residues. The CDR3 nucleotides are TGTGCCAGCAAGAGTACCGGGACAGAAACCGAGCAGTACTTC. Translation gives CASKSTGTETEQYF.

The CDR3, as DNA: TGTGCCAGCAGTTTCCTTCTGGAAAAAGGGGTTACTAGCACAGATACGCAGTATTTT. As protein: CASSFLLEKGVTSTDTQYF. The chain joins TRBV27 to TRBJ2-3, with a tentative D call TRBD1 (5 bases). The CDR3 runs to 19 residues. V was shortened by 3 bases and J by 0 bases, with 22 bases between the two germline ends. Looked up from germline, CDR1 is MNHEY and CDR2 is SMNVEV (reference sequence).

The chain employs TRBV7-9 and TRBJ2-7; TRBD1 might be the D (5 bases). CDR3 size: 15 residues. Trimming shortened V by 3 bases and J by 5 bases, and 17 bases separated the two germline ends. CDR1 and CDR2 from the germline V gene are SEHNR and FQNEAQ (reference sequence). DNA of the CDR3: TGTGCCAGCAGCTTTGGTTCGGGCAGGGCCGACGAGCAGTACTTC. Its protein product is CASSFGSGRADEQYF.

The V and J genes are TRBV18 and TRBJ2-7; 14 bases are shared with TRBD2. The CDR3 consists of 17 residues. The germline CDR1 and CDR2 sequences are KGHSH and LQKENI. V lost 3 bases and J lost 7; bases outside the gene matches: 11. The chain's CDR3 is CASSPVPGLAGVQEQYF. The DNA of the CDR3 is TGTGCCAGCTCACCCGTCCCGGGACTAGCGGGAGTGCAAGAGCAGTACTTC.